This is a list of T cell receptor beta chains from one sample in a study of CD8 T cells in Susac syndrome. TCRdb called the immunoSEQ multiplex PCR reads again in MiXCR, with one record for every CDR3 protein. Here the sample spans about 190,000 distinct CDR3 sequences, approximately 94% being singletons. Sequencing was done on a sample of CD4+ T cells from PBMCs. These receptor sequences come from a human donor with Susac syndrome. Both conserved end residues are part of each CDR3. A D gene is named only where the DNA matches it firmly. Size is omitted from some rows. Given values are once, few, many or a class for expanded clones.

NA	NA	TRBV20-1	TRBJ2-5	CSARDPKAGETQYF	TGCAGTGCTAGAGATCCTAAGGCCGGGGAGACCCAGTACTTC
NA	NA	TRBV20-1	TRBJ2-3	CSAPMGVTDTQYF	TGCAGTGCCCCGATGGGGGTGACAGATACGCAGTATTTT
NA	NA	TRBV30	TRBJ1-6	CAWMGTFNSPLHF	TGTGCCTGGATGGGGACATTCAATTCACCCCTCCACTTT
NA	NA	TRBV20-1	TRBJ1-1	CSAPSVGRDTEAFF	TGCAGTGCTCCATCGGTGGGCAGAGACACTGAAGCTTTCTTT
TRBD2	NA	TRBV7-2	TRBJ2-7	CASSLSLAGTYEQYF	TGTGCCAGCAGTTTATCACTAGCGGGGACCTACGAGCAGTACTTC
NA	NA	TRBV14	TRBJ1-1	CASSKGIATEAFF	TGTGCCAGCAGCAAGGGGATTGCCACTGAAGCTTTCTTT
TRBD2	NA	TRBV4-1	TRBJ2-4	CASSQGRAGGRAKNIQYF	TGCGCCAGCAGCCAAGGGAGAGCGGGGGGGCGGGCCAAAAACATTCAGTACTTC
NA	NA	TRBV4-1	TRBJ1-1	CASSQDRRGGAGTEAFF	TGCGCCAGCAGCCAAGATCGGAGGGGGGGGGCAGGAACTGAAGCTTTCTTT
TRBD2	once	TRBV4-1	TRBJ2-7	CASSPSGTSGPYEQYF	TGCGCCAGCAGCCCGAGCGGGACTAGCGGCCCCTACGAGCAGTACTTC
TRBD1	NA	TRBV29-1	TRBJ1-5	CSVAPDRVQPQHF	TGCAGCGTTGCCCCAGACAGGGTTCAGCCCCAGCATTTT
NA	NA	TRBV7-3	TRBJ2-5	CASSLTAYEETQYF	TGTGCCAGCAGCTTAACAGCGTATGAAGAGACCCAGTACTTC